Below, 24 T cell receptor beta chains from the same sample are listed, as sequenced in a study of PD-L1 blockade in urothelial cancer. Libraries were prepared by immunoSEQ multiplex PCR; TCRdb keeps only in-frame clonotypes and omits some of them. The sample carries about 43,000 clones, around 82% recorded once. Time point reported: pretreatment peripheral blood. The sequences come from PBMCs, collected around atezolizumab (anti-PD-L1) treatment. The receptors were gathered from a man aged 55 to 69 with urothelial cancer.

The rearrangement links TRBV6-6 to TRBJ2-1, with TRBD2 matching 10 bases. The J segment lost 7 bases and the V segment lost 6 bases, leaving 9 bases of the junction unmatched. Per the germline V gene, CDR1 is MNHNY and CDR2 is SVGAGI (reference sequence). The CDR3 is 15 residues long. The CDR3 protein is CASSGTSGMWNEQFF. The CDR3 bases are TGTGCCAGCAGCGGCACTAGCGGGATGTGGAATGAGCAGTTCTTC.

The J gene is TRBJ2-4, the V gene TRBV10-2; a possible D gene is TRBD1 (5 bases). With 7 bases removed from V and 1 base from J, the gap between germline ends came to 14 bases. Germline CDR1 is WSHSY and CDR2 is SAAADI. There are 15 residues in the CDR3. The CDR3 coding sequence is TGCGCCAGCACGGAGCTGCCAGGGGCCAAAAACATTCAGTACTTC. Protein product: CASTELPGAKNIQYF.

Here the CDR3 DNA reads TGTGCCAGCCGCAGCGGGGGCACAGATACGCAGTATTTT. Protein sequence: CASRSGGTDTQYF. The chain couples TRBV2 to TRBJ2-3; TRBD2 matches 7 bases. J gave up 1 base and V 8 bases, and 3 bases lay outside the gene matches. CDR1 SNHLY and CDR2 FYNNEI come from the germline V gene. The CDR3 contains 13 residues. Filled out from reference TRBV2 and TRBJ2-3, the complete variable domain reads EPEVTQTPSHQVTQMGQEVILRCVPISNHLYFYWYRQILGQKVEFLVSFYNNEISEKSEIFDDQFSVERPDGSNFTLKIRSTKLEDSAMYFCASRSGGTDTQYFGPGTRLTVL.

J is TRBJ1-3 and V is TRBV18; D is possibly TRBD1 (6 bases). The CDR3 is made up of 16 amino acids. Germline assignment: CDR1 KGHSH and CDR2 LQKENI. Trimming pared 4 bases from V and 0 bases from J, leaving 13 bases between. The CDR3 DNA follows: TGTGCCAGCTCACTTCCGACAGGCCTCTCTGGAAACACCATATATTTT. This encodes CASSLPTGLSGNTIYF.

This clone came up once. The chain is built from TRBV6-1 and TRBJ2-3; 7 bases line up with TRBD1. This CDR3 contains 14 residues. V shed 7 bases, J shed 1 base, and the junction held 5 bases outside the gene matches. Per germline, CDR1 MNHNS and CDR2 SASEGT. The CDR3: CASTPTGGTDTQYF. DNA of the CDR3: TGTGCCAGCACTCCAACAGGGGGCACAGATACGCAGTATTTT.

This sequence joins TRBV23-1 and TRBJ2-1; 11 nucleotides align to TRBD2. TRBV23-1 is marked as an open reading frame, function uncertain. The V gene end was trimmed by 4 bases and the J gene end by 6 bases; junction bases not matched to a gene: 2. This CDR3 contains 14 residues. CDR3 region: CASSPTSGTNEQFF. CDR3 coding DNA: TGCGCCAGCAGTCCGACTAGCGGGACCAATGAGCAGTTCTTC.

The genes are TRBV6-1 and TRBJ1-2; D perhaps matches TRBD1 (6 bases). The CDR3 loop spans 16 amino acids. Between the trimmed V and J ends, which lost 3 bases and 2 bases, there was a span of 16 bases. Germline lookup yields CDR1 MNHNS and CDR2 SASEGT. CDR3 sequence (DNA): TGTGCCAGCAGTGACCTCCGGGGGGGGCAGAACTATGGCTACACCTTC. As protein: CASSDLRGGQNYGYTF.

The CDR3 region is CASSPRPAGADTQYF. The CDR3 region has the DNA TGTGCCAGTAGTCCCCGCCCGGCGGGGGCAGATACGCAGTATTTT. The genes are TRBV19 and TRBJ2-3; 7 nucleotides agree with TRBD2. J gave up 4 bases and V 5 bases, and 9 bases lay outside the gene matches. Germline V gene lookup returns CDR1 LNHDA and CDR2 SQIVND (reference sequence). This CDR3 spans 15 amino acids.

The V and J genes are TRBV6-5 and TRBJ1-1, with 8 bases identical to TRBD1. V lost 2 bases, J lost 5 bases, and 10 bases stayed unmatched. The germline V gene has CDR1 MNHEY and CDR2 SVGAGI. CDR3 length: 16 residues. CDR3 amino acids: CASSYRSQGARTEAFF. The CDR3 region has the DNA TGTGCCAGCAGTTACCGCTCTCAGGGGGCGCGGACTGAAGCTTTCTTT.

In its sample, this clone was seen many times. V is TRBV7-8 and J is TRBJ1-2; D is possibly TRBD1 (5 bases). Trimming left V 4 bases short and J 7 bases short, with 19 bases between. CDR1 is SGHVS, CDR2 FQNEAQ, per germline. The CDR3 is 15 amino acids. CDR3 in amino acids: CASSWDGGALGGYTF. In nucleotides, the CDR3 is TGTGCCAGCAGCTGGGACGGCGGGGCACTTGGTGGCTACACCTTC.

V is TRBV2 and J is TRBJ1-2; 9 nucleotides line up with TRBD1. The CDR3 has 13 residues. The V and J ends lost 7 bases and 5 bases, in that order; junction bases with no gene match: 5. Germline CDR1 SNHLY, CDR2 FYNNEI. CDR3 loop: CASTRTGVYGYTF. The CDR3, as DNA: TGTGCCAGCACTAGGACAGGGGTTTATGGCTACACCTTC.

The chain uses TRBV2 and TRBJ1-1; TRBD1 might be the D (6 bases). The V end lost 6 bases, the J end lost 1 base, and 9 bases lay between the germline ends. CDR1 SNHLY and CDR2 FYNNEI come from the germline V gene. The CDR3 has 13 residues. The CDR3 DNA sequence: TGTGCCAGCAGAGGACAGTGGAACACTGAAGCTTTCTTT. It codes for CASRGQWNTEAFF.

The gene calls are TRBV7-6 and TRBJ2-1; perhaps TRBD2 as D (6 bases). From germline, CDR1 is SGHVS and CDR2 FNYEAQ. Trimming pared 1 base from V and 4 bases from J, leaving 11 bases between. This CDR3 has 15 residues. The CDR3 here is CASSLDGDSYNEQFF. The CDR3 coding sequence is TGTGCCAGCAGCTTAGATGGGGACTCATACAATGAGCAGTTCTTC.

The chain links TRBV11-2 to TRBJ1-5; 7 positions agree with TRBD1. Germline assignment: CDR1 SGHAT and CDR2 FQNNGV. The junction had 6 bases not matched to a gene; V was cut back by 5 bases and J by 8 bases. CDR3 size: 13 residues. CDR3 loop: CASSPGTAEPQHF. The CDR3 DNA follows: TGTGCCAGCAGCCCCGGGACAGCTGAGCCCCAGCATTTT. The whole variable domain, filled in from reference TRBV11-2 and TRBJ1-5, reads EAGVAQSPRYKIIEKRQSVAFWCNPISGHATLYWYQQILGQGPKLLIQFQNNGVVDDSQLPKDRFSAERLKGVDSTLKIQPAKLEDSAVYLCASSPGTAEPQHFGDGTRLSIL.

The rearrangement links TRBV6-1 to TRBJ1-1; 7 bases are shared with TRBD1. The CDR3 extends over 14 amino acids. In germline, CDR1 is MNHNS, CDR2 SASEGT. V was pared by 2 bases and J by 6 bases, with 6 bases of the junction left unmatched. The CDR3 nucleotides are TGTGCCAGCAGTGAACTCACAGGGGCCGCTGAAGCTTTCTTT. It yields the protein CASSELTGAAEAFF.

This clone has only a few counts. This chain links TRBV28 with TRBJ2-1; possible D gene TRBD2, 6 bases. Per the germline V gene, CDR1 is MDHEN and CDR2 is SYDVKM. V was trimmed by 5 bases and J by 9 bases, leaving 20 bases between them. This CDR3 spans 15 amino acids. The CDR3 spells CASSHNLPGRGEQFF. As DNA, the CDR3 is TGTGCCAGCAGTCATAATCTTCCGGGGCGGGGTGAGCAGTTCTTC. Looking up the rest from reference TRBV28 and TRBJ2-1 gives the full variable domain: DVKVTQSSRYLVKRTGEKVFLECVQDMDHENMFWYRQDPGLGLRLIYFSYDVKMKEKGDIPEGYSVSREKKERFSLILESASTNQTSMYLCASSHNLPGRGEQFFGPGTRLTVL.

The genes are TRBV5-1 and TRBJ1-1; TRBD1 agrees at 7 bases. CDR1 is SGHRS, CDR2 YFSETQ, per germline. The CDR3 length is 14 residues. The ends lost 4 bases at V and 1 base at J; junction bases unmatched: 4. CDR3 residues: CASSGQVENTEAFF. Written as DNA, the CDR3 is TGCGCCAGCAGCGGACAGGTTGAGAACACTGAAGCTTTCTTT.

This clone was found a few times. The chain links TRBV18 to TRBJ2-7, with 11 bases that match TRBD2. V was pared by 3 bases and J by 2 bases, with 3 bases of the junction left unmatched. Germline values: CDR1 KGHSH, CDR2 LQKENI. This CDR3 is built from 15 residues. This chain's CDR3 is CASSPNSGGAYEQYF. The CDR3 region has the DNA TGTGCCAGCTCACCGAATAGCGGGGGGGCCTACGAGCAGTACTTC.

This clone was counted only a few times. V and J are TRBV15 and TRBJ1-2; D might be TRBD1 (5 bases). V was clipped by 8 bases and J by 5 bases, with 24 bases between them. The CDR3 is 16 amino acids. Per germline, CDR1 LNHNV and CDR2 YYDKDF (reference sequence). CDR3 residues: CATSRGSGPGTYGYTF. The DNA for the CDR3 is TGTGCCACCTCCCGGGGGTCGGGCCCGGGAACATATGGCTACACCTTC.

The gene calls are TRBV4-2 and TRBJ1-2, with D perhaps TRBD1 (5 bases). Trimming stripped 1 base from V and 4 bases from J, with 13 bases between. The CDR3 spans 15 residues. The germline V gene has CDR1 LGHNA and CDR2 YNFKEQ. The chain's CDR3 is CASSQATGGLYGYTF. CDR3 nucleotide sequence: TGTGCCAGCAGCCAAGCCACGGGGGGACTCTATGGCTACACCTTC.

The rearrangement links TRBV7-2 to TRBJ2-3, with 9 bases aligning to TRBD1. The CDR3 has 16 residues. Trimming at V came to 5 bases and at J to 4 bases, leaving 10 bases not matched to a gene. CDR1 and CDR2 from the germline V gene are SGHTA and FQGNSA. The CDR3 DNA follows: TGTGCCAGCAGCAACAACGGACAGGGGTTTCCAGATACGCAGTATTTT. Protein sequence: CASSNNGQGFPDTQYF. Together with reference TRBV7-2 and TRBJ2-3, the CDR3 gives the full variable domain: GAGVSQSPSNKVTEKGKDVELRCDPISGHTALYWYRQSLGQGLEFLIYFQGNSAPDKSGLPSDRFSAERTGGSVSTLTIQRTQQEDSAVYLCASSNNGQGFPDTQYFGPGTRLTVL.

The V gene is TRBV2, the J gene TRBJ2-1, with a tentative D call TRBD1 (5 bases). CDR3 size: 15 residues. Germline loops: CDR1 SNHLY, CDR2 FYNNEI. Trimming took off 6 bases at V and 2 bases at J, with 14 bases between the two ends. The CDR3 reads CASSRTAGTYNEQFF. The DNA for the CDR3 is TGTGCCAGCAGCAGAACGGCAGGGACCTACAATGAGCAGTTCTTC. Looking up the rest from reference TRBV2 and TRBJ2-1 gives the full variable domain: EPEVTQTPSHQVTQMGQEVILRCVPISNHLYFYWYRQILGQKVEFLVSFYNNEISEKSEIFDDQFSVERPDGSNFTLKIRSTKLEDSAMYFCASSRTAGTYNEQFFGPGTRLTVL.

This clone came up a few times. The chain is built from TRBV19 and TRBJ2-5; D might be TRBD2 (5 bases). CDR1 and CDR2 from the germline V gene are LNHDA and SQIVND (reference sequence). With 1 base removed from V and 5 bases from J, the gap between germline ends came to 5 bases. This CDR3 contains 12 residues. The CDR3 coding sequence is TGTGCCAGTAGTATAGGAGGGGAGACCCAGTACTTC. Its translation is CASSIGGETQYF.

The chain is built from TRBV5-6 and TRBJ2-7; possible D gene TRBD2, 6 bases. Germline loops: CDR1 SGHDT, CDR2 YYEEEE. The CDR3 consists of 16 residues. V lost 3 bases and J 3 bases, leaving 19 bases between the germline ends. The CDR3 DNA follows: TGTGCCAGCAGCTCAGGGCCCCAAGGGAGGCTCTACGAGCAGTACTTC. Its translation: CASSSGPQGRLYEQYF.